Listed here are 20 T cell receptor beta chains from one sample, sequenced in a study of monozygotic twins with inflammatory bowel disease. TCRdb reprocessed the 5' RACE reads and keeps a single row for each CDR3 protein, giving no DNA. Its clone listing holds some 440,000 distinct CDR3 sequences. The specimen sequenced was blood. These receptors were taken from a human donor with ulcerative colitis or Crohn's disease, or a healthy co-twin of an affected twin (not recorded which).

The J gene is TRBJ1-1, the V gene TRBV5-1; lacking DNA, the TRBD1 call made by TCRdb goes unchecked. The CDR3 is 15 amino acids. The V gene's germline CDR1 is SGHRS and CDR2 YFSETQ. CDR3 loop: CASSLAPGMSTEAFF.

This CDR3 reads CASSRLAGAGYNEQFF. V and J are TRBV6-2 or TRBV6-3 and TRBJ2-1; the D call from TCRdb, TRBD2, cannot be confirmed without DNA. Germline V gives CDR1 MNHEY, CDR2 SVGEGT. This CDR3 spans 16 amino acids.

The rearrangement links TRBV3-1 to TRBJ2-1; the D call of TRBD2 rests on TCRdb alone, since no DNA is present to check it. This CDR3 has 14 residues. Germline-derived CDR1 and CDR2 are LGHDT and YNNKEL (reference sequence). The CDR3 region is CASSHWLAGNEQFF.

This chain links TRBV20-1 with TRBJ2-1; TCRdb's D call of TRBD2 is untestable without DNA. From germline, CDR1 is DFQATT and CDR2 SNEGSKA (reference sequence). CDR3 length: 16 residues. The CDR3 region is CSAAREGEVWYNEQFF.

The chain uses TRBV7-2 and TRBJ1-4; checking the TCRdb D call of TRBD1 is not possible without DNA. Germline V gene data show CDR1 as SGHTA and CDR2 as FQGNSA. This CDR3 has 17 residues. This CDR3 reads CASSTPGQGEADEKLFF. Full variable domain (missing parts from reference TRBV7-2 and TRBJ1-4): GAGVSQSPSNKVTEKGKDVELRCDPISGHTALYWYRQSLGQGLEFLIYFQGNSAPDKSGLPSDRFSAERTGGSVSTLTIQRTQQEDSAVYLCASSTPGQGEADEKLFFGSGTQLSVL.

This chain uses TRBV6-2 or TRBV6-3 with TRBJ2-7; TCRdb's D call, TRBD2, is unchecked because there is no DNA. The CDR3 has 17 amino acids. Germline CDR1 is MNHEY and CDR2 is SVGEGT. The CDR3 loop is CASSLIPGLAATYEQYF.

The CDR3 here is CAWSVGLSLTF. The chain couples TRBV30 to TRBJ1-2. This CDR3 is 11 amino acids long. From germline, CDR1 is GTSNPN and CDR2 SVGIG (reference sequence).

The chain is built from TRBV5-6 and TRBJ2-7; TCRdb selects TRBD2, and the lack of DNA leaves this call unchecked. The CDR3 is 13 amino acids. Germline lookup yields CDR1 SGHDT and CDR2 YYEEEE. The CDR3 sequence: CASSQIQGPEQYF.

The chain is built from TRBV20-1 and TRBJ2-2. CDR1 and CDR2 (germline): DFQATT, SNEGSKA (reference sequence). The CDR3 runs to 14 residues. The CDR3 region is CSALSNSNTGELFF.

The chain combines TRBV5-6 with TRBJ2-7; TCRdb gives TRBD1 as the D gene, but with no DNA this cannot be confirmed. Germline V gene lookup returns CDR1 SGHDT and CDR2 YYEEEE. CDR3 size: 14 residues. CDR3 protein: CASSLRQGVYEQYF.

This chain joins TRBV5-6 and TRBJ2-7; TCRdb designates TRBD2, a call that cannot be tested without DNA. The germline V gene encodes CDR1 SGHDT and CDR2 YYEEEE. This CDR3 has 14 amino acids. This chain's CDR3 is CASTRTSGLYEQYF.

The chain links TRBV6-1 to TRBJ2-3; the TCRdb call, TRBD1, lacks DNA for checking. Germline loops: CDR1 MNHNS, CDR2 SASEGT. The CDR3 consists of 16 residues. CDR3 residues: CASSQYPGTGTDTQYF.

The V and J genes are TRBV4-2 and TRBJ2-5; TCRdb's assignment of TRBD2 cannot be checked, as there is no DNA. CDR3 length: 15 amino acids. Per germline, CDR1 LGHNA and CDR2 YNFKEQ. The chain's CDR3 is CASSQDRASRETQYF.

The CDR3 spells CATSDRDRDVNGYTF. V and J are TRBV24-1 and TRBJ1-2; there is no DNA to check the TCRdb D call of TRBD1. This CDR3 is 15 amino acids long. Germline CDR1 is KGHDR and CDR2 is SFDVKD.

The V and J genes are TRBV9 and TRBJ2-5; TCRdb selects TRBD1, and the lack of DNA leaves this call unchecked. The germline V gene has CDR1 SGDLS and CDR2 YYNGEE. This CDR3 is 16 amino acids long. CDR3 amino acids: CASSAGLRGRQETQYF.

The chain has TRBV5-1 and TRBJ1-4; the D gene TCRdb calls, TRBD1, cannot be checked with no DNA. CDR1 SGHRS and CDR2 YFSETQ come from the germline V gene. CDR3 length: 15 amino acids. The CDR3 loop reads CASSSNRIGHEKLFF.

This CDR3 reads CASSYTRTGGSNSPLHF. J is TRBJ1-6 and V is TRBV6-5; the TCRdb call, TRBD1, lacks DNA for checking. CDR1 is MNHEY and CDR2 is SVGAGI in the germline V gene. CDR3 length: 17 residues.

The rearrangement links TRBV5-1 to TRBJ1-5. CDR3 length: 12 residues. Germline V CDR1 and CDR2: SGHRS, YFSETQ. The chain's CDR3 is CANSDGNQPQHF.

The CDR3 reads CSVVSRQTYEQYF. V gene TRBV29-1 combines with J gene TRBJ2-7; TCRdb outputs TRBD1, but without DNA this stays unchecked. The CDR3 loop spans 13 amino acids. Germline assignment: CDR1 SQVTM and CDR2 ANQGSEA.

J is TRBJ2-3 and V is TRBV11-2; TCRdb's D call of TRBD2 is untestable without DNA. The germline gives CDR1 SGHAT, CDR2 FQNNGV. This CDR3 spans 15 amino acids. CDR3 region: CASSLRRGPPDTQYF.